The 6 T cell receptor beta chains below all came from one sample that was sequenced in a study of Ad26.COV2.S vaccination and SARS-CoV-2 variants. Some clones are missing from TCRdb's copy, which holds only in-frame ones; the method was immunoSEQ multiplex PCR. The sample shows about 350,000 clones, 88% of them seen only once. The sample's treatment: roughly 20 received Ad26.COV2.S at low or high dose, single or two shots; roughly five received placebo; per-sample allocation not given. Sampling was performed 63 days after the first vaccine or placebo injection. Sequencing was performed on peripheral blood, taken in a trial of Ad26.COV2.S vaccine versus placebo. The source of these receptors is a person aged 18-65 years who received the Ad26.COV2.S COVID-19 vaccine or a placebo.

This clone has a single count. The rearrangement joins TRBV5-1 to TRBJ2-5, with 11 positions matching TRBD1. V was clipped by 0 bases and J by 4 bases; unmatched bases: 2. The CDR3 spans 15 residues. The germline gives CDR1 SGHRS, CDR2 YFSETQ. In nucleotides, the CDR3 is TGCGCCAGCAGCTTGGGGGACAGGGGGAGAGAGACCCAGTACTTC. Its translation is CASSLGDRGRETQYF.

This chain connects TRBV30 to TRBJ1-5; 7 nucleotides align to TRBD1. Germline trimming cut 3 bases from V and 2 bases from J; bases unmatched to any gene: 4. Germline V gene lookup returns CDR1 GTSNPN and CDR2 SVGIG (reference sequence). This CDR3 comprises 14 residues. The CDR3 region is CAWSLGTGNQPQHF. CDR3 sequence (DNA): TGTGCCTGGAGCCTTGGGACAGGCAATCAGCCCCAGCATTTT. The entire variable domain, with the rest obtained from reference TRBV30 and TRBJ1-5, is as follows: SQTIHQWPATLVQPVGSPLSLECTVEGTSNPNLYWYRQAAGRGLQLLFYSVGIGQISSEVPQNLSASRPQDRQFILSSKKLLLSDSGFYLCAWSLGTGNQPQHFGDGTRLSIL.

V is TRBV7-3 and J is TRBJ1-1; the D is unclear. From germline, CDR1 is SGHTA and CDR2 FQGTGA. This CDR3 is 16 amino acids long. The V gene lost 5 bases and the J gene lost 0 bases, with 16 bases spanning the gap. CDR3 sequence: CASSPTGRTLNTEAFF. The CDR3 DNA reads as TGTGCCAGCAGCCCAACGGGCCGTACCTTGAACACTGAAGCTTTCTTT.

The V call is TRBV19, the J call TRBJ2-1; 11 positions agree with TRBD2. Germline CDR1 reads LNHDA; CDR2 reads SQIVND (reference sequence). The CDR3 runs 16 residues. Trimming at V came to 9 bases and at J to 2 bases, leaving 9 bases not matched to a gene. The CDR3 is CASATTSGGAYNEQFF. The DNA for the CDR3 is TGTGCCAGCGCTACAACTAGCGGGGGCGCCTACAATGAGCAGTTCTTC. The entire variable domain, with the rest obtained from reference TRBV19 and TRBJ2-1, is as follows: DGGITQSPKYLFRKEGQNVTLSCEQNLNHDAMYWYRQDPGQGLRLIYYSQIVNDFQKGDIAEGYSVSREKKESFPLTVTSAQKNPTAFYLCASATTSGGAYNEQFFGPGTRLTVL.

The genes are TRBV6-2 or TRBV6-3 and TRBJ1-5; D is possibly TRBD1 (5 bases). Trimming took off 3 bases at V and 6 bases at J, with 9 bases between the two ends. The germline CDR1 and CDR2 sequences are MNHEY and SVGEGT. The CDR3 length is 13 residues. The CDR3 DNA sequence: TGTGCCAGCAGTTATGAGACAGTTCAGCCCCAGCATTTT. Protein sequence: CASSYETVQPQHF.

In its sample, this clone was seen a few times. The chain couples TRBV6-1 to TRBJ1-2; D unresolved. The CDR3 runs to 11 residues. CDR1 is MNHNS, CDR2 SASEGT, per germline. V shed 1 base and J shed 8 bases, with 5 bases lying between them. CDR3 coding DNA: TGTGCCAGCAGTGAAGTGGAGGGCTACACCTTC. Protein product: CASSEVEGYTF.